A single sample gave rise to the 30 T cell receptor beta chains below, sequenced in a study of post-analysis software for immune sequencing data. The antigens of these receptors remain unknown. Whole-study results and caveats: Compared with controls, patients had more of 4 to 6 TRBV segments, including TRBV5-6, TRBV5-1 and TRBV20-1.

Sequencing libraries made from TCR beta cDNA carried unique molecular identifiers. TCRdb re-called the PCR reads through MiXCR, storing one row per CDR3 protein. Of 600,000 to 750,000 distinct CDR3 sequences listed, approximately 60% were seen once; the top ten hold around 10%. Sequencing was performed on blood. All receptors come from a girl aged 2 to 10 with multiple sclerosis.

This clonotype has more than one count but fewer than ten. The CDR3 loop reads CASSPSRNSRENNSPLHF. The CDR3 DNA reads TGTGCCAGCAGCCCCTCCAGGAATTCCAGGGAGAATAATTCACCCCTCCACTTT. The chain uses TRBV4-2 and TRBJ1-6, with D possibly being TRBD1 (5 bases). This CDR3 has 18 residues. V lost 4 bases to trimming and J lost 5 bases, with 21 bases between them. In germline, CDR1 is LGHNA, CDR2 YNFKEQ.

The chain links TRBV6-1 to TRBJ2-1; D possibly uses TRBD1 or TRBD2 (6 bases each). This CDR3 has 15 residues. The germline V gene has CDR1 MNHNS and CDR2 SASEGT. Trimming took 11 bases from V and 7 from J, leaving 24 bases between them. CDR3 amino acids: CALRYGGYMGNEQFF. The CDR3 nucleotides are TGTGCCCTCCGTTACGGGGGCTACATGGGGAATGAGCAGTTCTTC.

This clonotype was found a few times. The V call is TRBV20-1, the J call TRBJ1-1; D may be TRBD1 (5 bases). CDR3 size: 13 residues. V shed 2 bases and J shed 2 bases, with 9 bases lying between them. Germline-derived CDR1 and CDR2 are DFQATT and SNEGSKA (reference sequence). CDR3 DNA: TGCAGTGCTAGATCTGACAGTAACACTGAAGCTTTCTTT. It translates to CSARSDSNTEAFF.

This clonotype was counted between two and nine times. V usage is TRBV2 and J usage is TRBJ2-7; D might be TRBD1 or TRBD2, each matching 5 bases. Trimming removed 6 bases from V and 3 bases from J, with 12 bases in between. The CDR3 is 13 amino acids. The germline V gene encodes CDR1 SNHLY and CDR2 FYNNEI. The CDR3 coding sequence is TGTGCCAGCAGGCCGGGACCGAGCTACGAGCAGTACTTC. It yields the protein CASRPGPSYEQYF.

The rearrangement links TRBV20-1 to TRBJ2-3; no clear D gene. This CDR3 spans 9 amino acids. CDR1 is DFQATT, CDR2 SNEGSKA, per germline (reference sequence). CDR3 sequence: CGRTDTQYF. The CDR3, as DNA: TGCGGCCGCACAGATACGCAGTATTTT.

This chain joins TRBV6-2 or TRBV6-3 and TRBJ2-1, with a tentative D call TRBD2 (5 bases). The CDR3 runs 17 residues. Trimming cost V 4 bases and J 5 bases, with 21 bases left between them. CDR1 is MNHEY and CDR2 is SVGEGT in the germline V gene. CDR3 DNA: TGTGCCAGCAGTTCCAATGGTATAGCGCGCCTTAACAATGAGCAGTTCTTC. Translated, it gives CASSSNGIARLNNEQFF.

The chain recombines TRBV7-2 with TRBJ2-1; 7 bases align to TRBD1. In germline, CDR1 is SGHTA, CDR2 FQGNSA. The CDR3 contains 15 residues. Germline trimming cut 7 bases from V and 5 bases from J; bases unmatched to any gene: 11. The DNA of the CDR3 is TGTGCCAGCATCGTTAGAGGGGGACAGAACAATGAGCAGTTCTTC. It specifies CASIVRGGQNNEQFF. Supplemented by reference TRBV7-2 and TRBJ2-1, the full variable domain reads GAGVSQSPSNKVTEKGKDVELRCDPISGHTALYWYRQSLGQGLEFLIYFQGNSAPDKSGLPSDRFSAERTGGSVSTLTIQRTQQEDSAVYLCASIVRGGQNNEQFFGPGTRLTVL.

The rearrangement links TRBV12-3 or TRBV12-4 to TRBJ2-3, with a possible D match to TRBD2 (6 bases). Trimming took 3 bases from V and 6 from J, leaving 22 bases between them. The CDR3 has 17 residues. CDR3 protein: CASSFRDSGLLSDTQYF. The CDR3 nucleotides are TGTGCCAGCAGTTTTAGGGACTCCGGGTTATTATCGGATACGCAGTATTTT.

The rearrangement uses TRBV20-1 and TRBJ1-5; 7 nucleotides align to TRBD1. V dropped 3 bases and J dropped 6; count of bases not matched to a gene: 8. The germline gives CDR1 DFQATT, CDR2 SNEGSKA (reference sequence). The CDR3 is 14 amino acids. The CDR3 DNA follows: TGCAGTGCTAGTTCCAGGGGGTCTGCTCAGCCCCAGCATTTT. It yields the protein CSASSRGSAQPQHF.

V is TRBV11-1 and J is TRBJ2-1; 7 nucleotides line up with TRBD2. The CDR3 spans 17 residues. Germline CDR1 is SGHAT and CDR2 is FQDESV (reference sequence). V lost 6 bases and J lost 0; bases outside the gene matches: 11. The CDR3 DNA reads TGTGCCAGCAGTCCTGGCGGGGGACTTCACTCCTACAATGAGCAGTTCTTC. It is translated as CASSPGGGLHSYNEQFF.

The J gene is TRBJ1-2, the V gene TRBV29-1, with unresolved D. Germline V gene sequence: CDR1 SQVTM, CDR2 ANQGSEA. The germline V and J ends were trimmed by 2 bases and 8 bases, with 9 bases remaining between them. The CDR3 is made up of 11 amino acids. The CDR3, as DNA: TGCAGCGTTGAAAGGGAGGGAGGCTACACCTTC. Amino acid sequence: CSVEREGGYTF.

This chain joins TRBV6-1 and TRBJ2-7, with 7 bases fitting TRBD1. Looked up from germline, CDR1 is MNHNS and CDR2 is SASEGT. With V trimmed by 3 bases and J by 1 base, 3 bases remained unmatched. The CDR3 totals 14 residues. In nucleotides, the CDR3 is TGTGCCAGCAGTGAGTGGACAGGTTCCTACGAGCAGTACTTC. Protein: CASSEWTGSYEQYF.

The V call is TRBV10-3, the J call TRBJ2-5; D may correspond to TRBD1 or TRBD2 (5 bases each). With the DNA end fitting TRBJ2-7 better, the J assignment may be wrong. The CDR3 contains 15 residues. CDR1 is ENHRY, CDR2 SYGVKD, per germline. The CDR3 nucleotides are TGTGCCATCAGTGAGTCCCCAGGGACGGATTACGAGCAGTACTTC. As protein: CAISESPGTDYEQYF.

The V call is TRBV5-1, the J call TRBJ2-2; tentatively, D is TRBD1 or TRBD2 (6 bases each). The CDR3 totals 16 residues. The V and J ends lost 0 bases and 0 bases respectively, with 9 bases between them. Germline CDR1 is SGHRS and CDR2 is YFSETQ. The DNA for the CDR3 is TGCGCCAGCAGCTTGGTGGGGGGCGCGAACACCGGGGAGCTGTTTTTT. As protein: CASSLVGGANTGELFF.

There are a few counts of this clonotype. V is TRBV20-1 and J is TRBJ2-5, with D perhaps matching TRBD1 or TRBD2 (6 bases each). Trimming cost V 0 bases and J 7 bases, with 15 bases left between them. Germline V lookup: CDR1 DFQATT, CDR2 SNEGSKA (reference sequence). The CDR3 extends over 14 amino acids. CDR3 bases: TGCAGTGCTAGAGATACGGGGGCCAGGGGGACCCAGTACTTC. This sequence encodes CSARDTGARGTQYF.

The chain couples TRBV7-9 to TRBJ2-3; 10 bases fit TRBD2. This CDR3 is 13 amino acids long. V lost 8 bases, J lost 4 bases, and 3 bases stayed unmatched. Per the germline V gene, CDR1 is SEHNR and CDR2 is FQNEAQ (reference sequence). The CDR3 DNA reads TGTGCCAGCCTAGCGGGAGAGGCAGATACGCAGTATTTT. This translates into CASLAGEADTQYF.

This clonotype was detected a few times. The chain joins TRBV20-1 to TRBJ2-1; D remains ambiguous. There are 14 residues in the CDR3. Germline lookup yields CDR1 DFQATT and CDR2 SNEGSKA (reference sequence). V lost 3 bases, J lost 5 bases, and 14 bases lay in between. The CDR3: CSARDPDANNEQFF. In DNA, the CDR3 is TGCAGTGCTAGGGATCCGGATGCCAACAATGAGCAGTTCTTC.

This clonotype was counted between two and nine times. This chain uses TRBV5-5 with TRBJ2-1; tentatively, D is TRBD1 (5 bases). CDR3 length equals 14 residues. The V and J ends lost 3 bases and 1 base respectively, with 8 bases between them. Germline assignment: CDR1 SGHKS and CDR2 YYEKEE (reference sequence). The CDR3 is CASSSRVSYNEQFF. The CDR3 coding sequence is TGTGCCAGCAGCTCCAGGGTGTCCTACAATGAGCAGTTCTTC. The variable domain in full, completed from reference TRBV5-5 and TRBJ2-1, reads DAGVTQSPTHLIKTRGQQVTLRCSPISGHKSVSWYQQVLGQGPQFIFQYYEKEERGRGNFPDRFSARQFPNYSSELNVNALLLGDSALYLCASSSRVSYNEQFFGPGTRLTVL.

V usage is TRBV5-6 and J usage is TRBJ2-7, with 7 positions matching TRBD1. The CDR3 runs to 16 residues. Germline values: CDR1 SGHDT, CDR2 YYEEEE. Trimming took 7 bases from V and 2 from J; bases not matched to a gene: 15. The CDR3: CASAEFSGTAAYEQYF. CDR3 DNA sequence: TGTGCCAGCGCTGAGTTTTCCGGGACAGCAGCCTACGAGCAGTACTTC.

CDR3 nucleotides: TGTGCCAGCAGCTCGTTCGGTAGGGTGGGAACTGAAGCTTTCTTT. Its protein is CASSSFGRVGTEAFF. The rearrangement uses TRBV13 and TRBJ1-1, with unresolved D. In germline, CDR1 is PRHDT, CDR2 FYEKMQ (reference sequence). With 4 bases removed from V and 5 bases from J, the gap between germline ends came to 17 bases. The CDR3 spans 15 residues.

This chain uses TRBV6-5 with TRBJ1-6; the match to TRBD1 covers 8 bases. CDR1 and CDR2 (germline): MNHEY, SVGAGI. CDR3 size: 14 residues. Unmatched junction bases numbered 5, after V lost 8 bases and J lost 5 bases. CDR3 loop: CASGDRTNNSPLHF. CDR3 DNA: TGTGCCAGCGGGGACAGGACTAATAATTCACCCCTCCACTTT.

This clonotype was found once. This chain joins TRBV27 and TRBJ2-3; 11 positions match TRBD2. J gave up 2 bases and V 5 bases, and 6 bases lay outside the gene matches. CDR3 length: 16 residues. Germline values: CDR1 MNHEY, CDR2 SMNVEV (reference sequence). CDR3 amino acids: CASSPGLADYTDTQYF. The CDR3 bases are TGTGCCAGCAGTCCGGGACTAGCGGATTACACAGATACGCAGTATTTT.

The chain employs TRBV6-5 and TRBJ2-1, with 12 nucleotides matching TRBD2. The CDR3 has 16 amino acids. The V segment lost 4 bases and the J segment 5 bases; nucleotides outside the gene matches: 6. Germline CDR1 and CDR2: MNHEY and SVGAGI. CDR3 amino acids: CASSSPRLAGDNEQFF. The CDR3 region has the DNA TGTGCCAGCAGTTCTCCCCGACTAGCGGGAGACAATGAGCAGTTCTTC.

J is TRBJ2-1 and V is TRBV9, with D maybe TRBD2 (5 bases). The V gene lost 3 bases and the J gene lost 0 bases, with 16 bases spanning the gap. CDR3 length equals 17 residues. Germline CDR1 reads SGDLS; CDR2 reads YYNGEE. CDR3 residues: CASSGWTEQSSYNEQFF. CDR3 in DNA: TGTGCCAGCAGCGGCTGGACTGAACAGAGCTCCTACAATGAGCAGTTCTTC.

J is TRBJ2-7 and V is TRBV4-1; 8 positions match TRBD2. V shed 0 bases and J 3 bases; nucleotides not matched to a gene: 7. This CDR3 spans 16 amino acids. CDR1 MGHRA and CDR2 YSYEKL come from the germline V gene. CDR3 amino acids: CASSQEGGRYFYEQYF. CDR3 in DNA: TGCGCCAGCAGCCAAGAAGGCGGGAGGTACTTCTACGAGCAGTACTTC.

This clonotype was picked up one time. This chain uses TRBV6-6 with TRBJ1-2; D not certain. The CDR3 runs to 15 residues. The ends were cut back, 7 bases at V and 1 base at J, with 16 bases in the middle. CDR1 is MNHNY and CDR2 is SVGAGI in the germline V gene (reference sequence). The CDR3 loop is CASTGPVTLNYGYTF. In DNA form, the CDR3 reads TGTGCCAGCACCGGGCCAGTCACCCTTAACTATGGCTACACCTTC.

This clonotype occurred once. The rearrangement links TRBV29-1 to TRBJ2-6; perhaps TRBD1 as D (5 bases). Germline V lookup: CDR1 SQVTM, CDR2 ANQGSEA. The CDR3 covers 15 residues. The ends were cut back, 4 bases at V and 4 bases at J, with 14 bases in the middle. The CDR3 region is CSVGQTITGANVLTF. The CDR3 DNA sequence: TGCAGCGTTGGACAGACAATTACCGGGGCCAACGTCCTGACTTTC.

This sequence joins TRBV20-1 and TRBJ2-1, with 7 bases matching TRBD2. Per germline, CDR1 DFQATT and CDR2 SNEGSKA (reference sequence). With 3 bases clipped from V and 2 bases from J, the junction kept 7 bases outside the gene matches. CDR3 length: 15 residues. As DNA, the CDR3 is TGCAGTGCTAGCCCCAGCGGGACTACCTACAATGAGCAGTTCTTC. Amino acids: CSASPSGTTYNEQFF.

CDR3 nucleotide sequence: TGTGCCATCAGTGAAGGACAGGGCAGGGAGCAGTTCTTC. Encoded protein: CAISEGQGREQFF. J is TRBJ2-1 and V is TRBV10-3, with 8 nucleotides matching TRBD1. Germline V gene sequence: CDR1 ENHRY, CDR2 SYGVKD. CDR3 size: 13 residues. The ends lost 3 bases at V and 10 bases at J; junction bases unmatched: 5.

The chain combines TRBV7-9 with TRBJ2-1; D possibly uses TRBD1 or TRBD2 (5 bases each). The CDR3 contains 18 residues. Germline CDR1 is SEHNR and CDR2 is FQNEAQ (reference sequence). V was pared by 1 base and J by 3 bases, with 19 bases between. DNA for the CDR3: TGTGCCAGCAGCTTAGTGAGGTTTGGGGGAATTGGCTACAATGAGCAGTTCTTC. This gives the protein CASSLVRFGGIGYNEQFF.